This is a list of T cell receptor beta chains from one sample in a study of blood T cells in healthy people across ages. One entry per CDR3 protein, called by TCRdb with MiXCR from the 5' RACE reads. The top ten hold approximately 0.71% of the sample, which has over a million distinct CDR3 sequences, 25% seen once. This sample was shared with a second study, whose subject was T cells of mothers and their children.

The sequencing input was blood. Source of these receptors: a girl between 2 and 10 years old in good health. Both conserved end residues are part of each CDR3. The order of the fields is CDR3 protein, CDR3 DNA, V gene, J gene, D gene, clone size. D genes are given only for firm matches. The size field is filled for only some rows; it gives once, few, many or a size class.

CASSTYSHQPQHF,TGTGCCAGTAGTACTTACAGTCATCAGCCCCAGCATTTT,TRBV19,TRBJ1-5,.,few
CASSLKAGITGANVPTF,TGTGCCAGCAGTTTGAAGGCAGGGATAACGGGGGCCAACGTCCCGACTTTC,TRBV28,TRBJ2-6,.,few
CASSARGDTEYEQYF,TGTGCCAGCAGCGCCCGGGGGGACACGGAATACGAGCAGTACTTC,TRBV7-8,TRBJ2-7,.,once
CASSLTAGKGETQYF,TGTGCCAGCAGTTTAACAGCGGGAAAGGGAGAGACCCAGTACTTC,TRBV28,TRBJ2-5,TRBD2,few
CASRPWAGGHSSYNEQFF,TGTGCCAGCAGGCCCTGGGCGGGGGGCCATAGCTCCTACAATGAGCAGTTCTTC,TRBV12-3/TRBV12-4,TRBJ2-1,TRBD2,.
CATSDQDRGGYNEQFF,TGTGCCACCAGTGACCAGGACAGGGGAGGCTACAATGAGCAGTTCTTC,TRBV24-1,TRBJ2-1,TRBD1,.
CASSSGQGLTGWNF,TGTGCCAGCAGCAGCGGACAGGGACTCACCGGGTGGAACTTC,TRBV9,TRBJ2-5,TRBD1,few
CASSPDVMGTEAFF,TGTGCCAGCAGTCCGGACGTGATGGGGACTGAAGCTTTCTTT,TRBV5-4,TRBJ1-1,.,.
CASSQDARGYGYTF,TGCGCCAGCAGCCAAGACGCCAGGGGTTATGGCTACACCTTC,TRBV4-3,TRBJ1-2,.,.
CSARDFDIGRFTDTQYF,TGCAGTGCTAGAGATTTCGACATCGGGAGATTTACAGATACGCAGTATTTT,TRBV20-1,TRBJ2-3,.,few
CASSVGGSGSHSYEQYF,TGTGCCAGCAGCGTAGGGGGATCAGGGTCGCACTCCTACGAGCAGTACTTC,TRBV9,TRBJ2-7,.,.
CSARTPNTGELFF,TGCAGCGCGAGAACCCCGAACACCGGGGAGCTGTTTTTT,TRBV29-1,TRBJ2-2,.,few
CASSDQREETQYF,TGTGCCAGCAGTGATCAGAGAGAAGAGACCCAGTACTTC,TRBV2,TRBJ2-5,.,few
CASSFAGQGTGYTF,TGTGCCAGCAGTTTCGCGGGACAGGGGACTGGCTACACCTTC,TRBV6-2/TRBV6-3,TRBJ1-2,TRBD1,.
CASSYSVVGLGETQYF,TGTGCCAGCAGTTACAGTGTCGTGGGTTTAGGAGAGACCCAGTACTTC,TRBV6-6,TRBJ2-5,.,few
CATLTGNNSPLHF,TGTGCCACCCTCACAGGGAACAATTCACCCCTCCACTTT,TRBV28,TRBJ1-6,.,.
CASSQIRGQNQPQHF,TGTGCCAGCAGCCAGATTAGGGGTCAGAATCAGCCCCAGCATTTT,TRBV4-2,TRBJ1-5,.,.
CASSLDENSPLHF,TGTGCCAGCAGCTTGGATGAAAATTCACCCCTCCACTTT,TRBV7-9,TRBJ1-6,.,.
CASRTNPDQGHNEKLFF,TGTGCCAGCAGGACGAACCCCGATCAGGGGCACAATGAAAAACTGTTTTTT,TRBV7-8,TRBJ1-4,.,.
CASRGGANQPQHF,TGTGCCAGCAGAGGAGGTGCCAATCAGCCCCAGCATTTT,TRBV6-1,TRBJ1-5,.,.
CSARPDSEAFF,TGCAGTGCTAGACCGGACAGCGAAGCTTTCTTT,TRBV20-1,TRBJ1-1,.,few
CSATLQGASTEAFF,TGCAGCGCTACCCTACAGGGGGCCTCCACTGAAGCTTTCTTT,TRBV29-1,TRBJ1-1,TRBD1,few
CSAMGLAGGREQYF,TGCAGTGCTATGGGACTAGCGGGGGGTCGGGAGCAGTACTTC,TRBV20-1,TRBJ2-7,TRBD2,.
CASSLFSGQGQPQHF,TGTGCCAGCAGTTTGTTTTCAGGGCAGGGTCAGCCCCAGCATTTT,TRBV27,TRBJ1-5,.,.
CSASHSSQETQYF,TGCAGTGCTAGCCACAGCTCCCAAGAGACCCAGTACTTC,TRBV20-1,TRBJ2-5,.,few
CASSKMGRAPSGANVLTF,TGTGCCAGCAGCAAAATGGGACGTGCGCCCTCTGGGGCCAACGTCCTGACTTTC,TRBV21-1,TRBJ2-6,.,.
CASSPRRNTEAFF,TGTGCCAGCAGCCCCCGTCGGAACACTGAAGCTTTCTTT,TRBV7-9,TRBJ1-1,.,many
CASSSGTSASYEQYF,TGTGCCAGCAGCTCTGGGACTAGCGCCTCCTACGAGCAGTACTTC,TRBV11-2,TRBJ2-7,TRBD2,.
CASSGTVPGELFF,TGTGCCAGCAGCGGAACGGTCCCCGGGGAGCTGTTTTTT,TRBV7-3,TRBJ2-2,.,few
CASSRTSGGADTQYF,TGTGCCAGCAGCCGGACTAGCGGGGGGGCAGATACGCAGTATTTT,TRBV13,TRBJ2-3,TRBD2,few
CASSGQGYGNEQFF,TGTGCCAGCAGCGGACAGGGGTATGGCAATGAGCAGTTCTTC,TRBV6-1,TRBJ2-1,TRBD1,few